The rows below give T cell receptor beta chains drawn from one sample of a study of identical twins. TCRdb reprocessed the 5' RACE reads via MiXCR and lists one record per CDR3 protein. In the table there are fewer than 550,000 distinct CDR3 sequences, nearly 15% of which are singletons. This same sample was also part of a study on yellow fever vaccine responses in identical twins.

Sequenced sample: CD4+ T cells sorted from blood. These receptors were collected from a woman aged 18-35 years in good health. Both conserved end residues are part of each CDR3. The D gene is left open where the match is weak. Part of the rows lack a size; the others show once, few, many or a class for expanded clones.

j_call: TRBJ2-7; d_call: -; v_call: TRBV6-6; clone_size: -; cdr3_aa: CASSYYSYEQYF; cdr3_nt: TGTGCCAGCAGTTACTATTCCTACGAGCAGTACTTC
j_call: TRBJ1-3; d_call: -; v_call: TRBV6-1; clone_size: -; cdr3_aa: CASSPNGHSGNTIYF; cdr3_nt: TGTGCCAGCAGCCCCAACGGACACTCTGGAAACACCATATATTTT
j_call: TRBJ2-1; d_call: -; v_call: TRBV5-1; clone_size: -; cdr3_aa: CASSLEPGPSYNEQFF; cdr3_nt: TGCGCCAGCAGCTTGGAACCAGGGCCGTCCTACAATGAGCAGTTCTTC
j_call: TRBJ2-5; d_call: -; v_call: TRBV27; clone_size: -; cdr3_aa: CATTKAKTQYF; cdr3_nt: TGTGCCACCACGAAGGCGAAGACCCAGTACTTC
j_call: TRBJ1-5; d_call: -; v_call: TRBV5-6; clone_size: -; cdr3_aa: CASSSGHLNQPQHF; cdr3_nt: TGTGCCAGCAGCTCGGGACACCTCAATCAGCCCCAGCATTTT
j_call: TRBJ2-1; d_call: TRBD2; v_call: TRBV6-5; clone_size: -; cdr3_aa: CASSYSIPLAGARSQEQFF; cdr3_nt: TGTGCCAGCAGTTACTCGATCCCCTTGGCGGGAGCCAGGTCTCAAGAGCAGTTCTTC
j_call: TRBJ2-5; d_call: TRBD2; v_call: TRBV20-1; clone_size: once; cdr3_aa: CSAPLLAVQETQYF; cdr3_nt: TGCAGTGCCCCACTCCTAGCGGTACAAGAGACCCAGTACTTC
j_call: TRBJ2-7; d_call: -; v_call: TRBV7-2; clone_size: once; cdr3_aa: CASSRTGNQAYEQYF; cdr3_nt: TGTGCCAGCAGCCGTACAGGGAATCAGGCCTACGAGCAGTACTTC
j_call: TRBJ1-1; d_call: TRBD1; v_call: TRBV5-1; clone_size: many; cdr3_aa: CASSHGTGNTEAFF; cdr3_nt: TGCGCCAGCAGCCACGGGACAGGTAACACTGAAGCTTTCTTT
j_call: TRBJ2-1; d_call: -; v_call: TRBV20-1; clone_size: -; cdr3_aa: CSAIGRNNEQFF; cdr3_nt: TGCAGTGCTATAGGCAGAAACAATGAGCAGTTCTTC
j_call: TRBJ2-1; d_call: TRBD2; v_call: TRBV5-5; clone_size: -; cdr3_aa: CASSLGGVLAYYNEQFF; cdr3_nt: TGTGCCAGCAGCTTGGGGGGGGTACTAGCGTACTACAATGAGCAGTTCTTC
j_call: TRBJ2-2; d_call: -; v_call: TRBV11-2; clone_size: few; cdr3_aa: CASSPREVGTGELFF; cdr3_nt: TGTGCCAGCAGCCCCCGAGAGGTTGGCACCGGGGAGCTGTTTTTT
j_call: TRBJ2-5; d_call: -; v_call: TRBV10-2; clone_size: -; cdr3_aa: CASSANRVETQYF; cdr3_nt: TGCGCCAGCAGTGCAAACAGGGTGGAGACCCAGTACTTC
j_call: TRBJ2-5; d_call: TRBD2; v_call: TRBV5-1; clone_size: -; cdr3_aa: CASSQGLAVNQETQYF; cdr3_nt: TGCGCCAGCAGCCAGGGACTAGCGGTTAACCAAGAGACCCAGTACTTC
j_call: TRBJ2-1; d_call: TRBD1; v_call: TRBV29-1; clone_size: many; cdr3_aa: CSALSRGTGSRNEQFF; cdr3_nt: TGCAGCGCCCTTTCCCGCGGGACAGGGTCCAGAAATGAGCAGTTCTTC
j_call: TRBJ2-3; d_call: TRBD2; v_call: TRBV12-3/TRBV12-4; clone_size: few; cdr3_aa: CASSLAGIAGSSSTDTQYF; cdr3_nt: TGTGCCAGCAGTTTAGCGGGCATAGCGGGATCGTCTAGCACAGATACGCAGTATTTT
j_call: TRBJ2-3; d_call: TRBD2; v_call: TRBV7-2; clone_size: -; cdr3_aa: CASSFAPSGSTDTQYF; cdr3_nt: TGTGCCAGCAGCTTTGCGCCTAGCGGATCCACAGATACGCAGTATTTT
j_call: TRBJ1-2; d_call: -; v_call: TRBV5-1; clone_size: few; cdr3_aa: CASSPTGRSGYTF; cdr3_nt: TGCGCCAGCAGTCCTACAGGGAGGAGCGGCTACACCTTC
j_call: TRBJ2-1; d_call: -; v_call: TRBV4-1; clone_size: -; cdr3_aa: CASSQGGRGKGNEQFF; cdr3_nt: TGCGCCAGCAGCCAAGGAGGAAGGGGTAAGGGCAATGAGCAGTTCTTC
j_call: TRBJ2-1; d_call: TRBD2; v_call: TRBV24-1; clone_size: -; cdr3_aa: CATSDTGTSHYNEQFF; cdr3_nt: TGTGCCACCAGTGATACCGGGACTAGCCATTACAATGAGCAGTTCTTC
j_call: TRBJ2-1; d_call: TRBD2; v_call: TRBV7-3; clone_size: -; cdr3_aa: CASSPHRDYYEQFF; cdr3_nt: TGTGCCAGCAGCCCTCACCGGGACTATTATGAGCAGTTCTTC
j_call: TRBJ2-3; d_call: -; v_call: TRBV14; clone_size: few; cdr3_aa: CASSPTGSWGTDTQYF; cdr3_nt: TGTGCCAGCAGCCCGACCGGTAGCTGGGGCACAGATACGCAGTATTTT
j_call: TRBJ2-1; d_call: -; v_call: TRBV6-5; clone_size: few; cdr3_aa: CASSLLGREQFF; cdr3_nt: TGTGCCAGCAGTCTCCTGGGAAGAGAGCAGTTCTTC
j_call: TRBJ2-3; d_call: -; v_call: TRBV29-1; clone_size: -; cdr3_aa: CSVGVQGFPDTQYF; cdr3_nt: TGCAGCGTTGGGGTCCAGGGGTTCCCAGATACGCAGTATTTT
j_call: TRBJ1-1; d_call: -; v_call: TRBV14; clone_size: -; cdr3_aa: CASSHQDTGSTEAFF; cdr3_nt: TGTGCCAGCAGCCACCAAGATACGGGGTCCACTGAAGCTTTCTTT
j_call: TRBJ1-6; d_call: TRBD1; v_call: TRBV3-1; clone_size: few; cdr3_aa: CASSQQDRANSPLHF; cdr3_nt: TGTGCCAGCAGCCAACAAGACAGGGCTAATTCACCCCTCCACTTT
j_call: TRBJ1-2; d_call: TRBD1; v_call: TRBV20-1; clone_size: -; cdr3_aa: CSARGAEGAYGYTF; cdr3_nt: TGCAGTGCTAGAGGTGCTGAGGGGGCGTATGGCTACACCTTC
j_call: TRBJ1-5; d_call: TRBD1; v_call: TRBV6-1; clone_size: few; cdr3_aa: CASSMGQQNQPQHF; cdr3_nt: TGTGCCAGCAGTATGGGACAGCAGAATCAGCCCCAGCATTTT
j_call: TRBJ1-1; d_call: -; v_call: TRBV12-3/TRBV12-4; clone_size: few; cdr3_aa: CASSFLPPSGGAFF; cdr3_nt: TGTGCCAGCAGTTTTCTGCCCCCCTCTGGAGGAGCTTTCTTT
j_call: TRBJ2-5; d_call: TRBD2; v_call: TRBV28; clone_size: -; cdr3_aa: CASSVLGASGSGETQYF; cdr3_nt: TGTGCCAGCAGTGTCCTCGGGGCTAGCGGGAGCGGAGAGACCCAGTACTTC
j_call: TRBJ2-3; d_call: -; v_call: TRBV5-1; clone_size: many; cdr3_aa: CASSLAGDSDTQYF; cdr3_nt: TGCGCCAGCAGCTTGGCCGGAGATTCAGATACGCAGTATTTT